Listed here are 14 T cell receptor beta chains from one sample, sequenced in a study of blood T cell repertoires in COVID-19. The repertoire was sequenced with immunoSEQ multiplex PCR; TCRdb's copy has only in-frame clones and lacks some. In the table there are approximately 290,000 clones, roughly 89% of which are singletons. Sequencing used peripheral blood. The source of these receptors is a man younger than 40 with acute or convalescent COVID-19.

The chain joins TRBV5-1 to TRBJ2-3, with TRBD1 identical over 7 bases. The CDR3 length is 16 residues. V lost 4 bases to trimming and J lost 1 base; unmatched junction nucleotides: 9. Germline CDR1 SGHRS, CDR2 YFSETQ. CDR3 region: CASSQERDSRTDTQYF. The CDR3 DNA follows: TGCGCCAGCAGCCAAGAAAGGGACAGCCGCACAGATACGCAGTATTTT.

The chain has TRBV28 and TRBJ2-7; TRBD2 matches at 8 bases. CDR3 length equals 15 residues. Germline V gene data show CDR1 as MDHEN and CDR2 as SYDVKM. The J segment lost 4 bases and the V segment lost 7 bases, leaving 12 bases of the junction unmatched. The CDR3 nucleotides read TGTGCCAGCACCCAAACCGGGACTAGAGCTTACGAGCAGTACTTC. Its protein is CASTQTGTRAYEQYF.

The gene calls are TRBV19 and TRBJ1-6; no firm D call. CDR1 is LNHDA and CDR2 is SQIVND in the germline V gene (reference sequence). The CDR3 is 15 residues long. V gave up 3 bases and J gave up 8 bases, with 14 bases separating them. The CDR3 DNA sequence: TGTGCCAGTAGTATTGGTCATTCAGTCGATTCACCCCTCCACTTT. The encoded protein is CASSIGHSVDSPLHF. Full variable domain (remainder filled in from reference TRBV19 and TRBJ1-6): DGGITQSPKYLFRKEGQNVTLSCEQNLNHDAMYWYRQDPGQGLRLIYYSQIVNDFQKGDIAEGYSVSREKKESFPLTVTSAQKNPTAFYLCASSIGHSVDSPLHFGNGTRLTVT.

V and J are TRBV5-8 and TRBJ1-2; no definite D call. The CDR3 spans 15 residues. Deletions cut 5 bases from V and 0 bases from J, with 14 bases between. Germline assignment: CDR1 SGHTS and CDR2 YDEGEE. CDR3 residues: CASRLEGVTNYGYTF. CDR3 nucleotides: TGTGCCAGCAGGCTTGAAGGAGTGACTAACTATGGCTACACCTTC.

This clone was seen a single time. The CDR3 spells CASSQQGGNNQPQHF. CDR3 DNA: TGTGCCAGCTCACAACAGGGGGGTAACAATCAGCCCCAGCATTTT. The chain is built from TRBV18 and TRBJ1-5, with TRBD1 matching over 8 bases. CDR1 is KGHSH and CDR2 is LQKENI in the germline V gene. V shed 4 bases, J shed 3 bases, and the junction held 5 bases outside the gene matches. The CDR3 runs to 15 residues.

V and J are TRBV2 and TRBJ1-5; D uncertain. With 6 bases removed from V and 5 bases from J, the gap between germline ends came to 11 bases. This CDR3 is built from 13 residues. Germline V gene sequence: CDR1 SNHLY, CDR2 FYNNEI. CDR3 nucleotide sequence: TGTGCCAGCAGGTGGCAGAATGATCAGCCCCAGCATTTT. Its translation: CASRWQNDQPQHF.

V and J are TRBV10-3 and TRBJ1-5; D uncertain. V lost 2 bases, J lost 1 base, and 12 bases lay in between. The CDR3 runs 16 residues. Germline CDR1 reads ENHRY; CDR2 reads SYGVKD. CDR3 coding DNA: TGTGCCATCAGTGAGGTGGCACTAATCAGCAATCAGCCCCAGCATTTT. Translated, it gives CAISEVALISNQPQHF.

CDR3 residues: CASSYAGSSNEQFF. The CDR3 nucleotides are TGTGCCAGCAGTTACGCGGGAAGCTCGAATGAGCAGTTCTTC. This rearrangement joins TRBV7-9 to TRBJ2-1, with D maybe TRBD2 (6 bases). With 6 bases removed from V and 7 bases from J, the gap between germline ends came to 16 bases. The CDR3 totals 14 residues. Germline loops: CDR1 SEHNR, CDR2 FQNEAQ (reference sequence).

V gene TRBV30 combines with J gene TRBJ1-1; TRBD1 might be the D (5 bases). Trimming shortened V by 3 bases and J by 7 bases, and 18 bases separated the two germline ends. The CDR3 has 14 residues. Germline CDR1 is GTSNPN and CDR2 is SVGIG (reference sequence). The CDR3: CAWRGLTVDFEAFF. The DNA for the CDR3 is TGTGCCTGGAGGGGGCTAACAGTAGATTTTGAAGCTTTCTTT.

The chain combines TRBV30 with TRBJ1-2; no firm D call. There are 13 residues in the CDR3. The germline CDR1 and CDR2 sequences are GTSNPN and SVGIG (reference sequence). Trimming took 7 bases from V and 1 from J, leaving 13 bases between them. This chain's CDR3 is CAYHAAVNYGYTF. DNA for the CDR3: TGTGCCTACCACGCAGCGGTTAACTATGGCTACACCTTC. The full variable domain, completed using reference TRBV30 and TRBJ1-2, is SQTIHQWPATLVQPVGSPLSLECTVEGTSNPNLYWYRQAAGRGLQLLFYSVGIGQISSEVPQNLSASRPQDRQFILSSKKLLLSDSGFYLCAYHAAVNYGYTFGSGTRLTVV.

V usage is TRBV7-9 and J usage is TRBJ2-2; the match to TRBD2 covers 11 bases. This CDR3 region has 17 residues. After removal of 5 bases from V and 4 bases from J, the junction contained 9 bases not matched to a gene. Germline V gene sequence: CDR1 SEHNR, CDR2 FQNEAQ (reference sequence). DNA of the CDR3: TGTGCCAGCAGCGCCCGACTAGCGGGACTCAGCACCGGGGAGCTGTTTTTT. Protein product: CASSARLAGLSTGELFF.

The V and J genes are TRBV29-1 and TRBJ1-5; the match to TRBD1 covers 8 bases. Germline V lookup: CDR1 SQVTM, CDR2 ANQGSEA. Trimming cost V 4 bases and J 6 bases; bases outside gene matches: 5. This CDR3 has 13 residues. CDR3 DNA sequence: TGCAGCGTTGCACAGGGGGTTGGTCAGCCCCAGCATTTT. As protein: CSVAQGVGQPQHF.

This chain connects TRBV29-1 to TRBJ2-1, with 8 bases aligning to TRBD1. V trimming: 5 bases; J trimming: 4 bases; junction bases outside the gene matches: 7. Germline CDR1 reads SQVTM; CDR2 reads ANQGSEA. The CDR3 totals 14 residues. The CDR3 DNA reads as TGCAGCGTTTACGACAGGGGCGGTTACAATGAGCAGTTCTTC. Its translation is CSVYDRGGYNEQFF.

The J gene is TRBJ1-2, the V gene TRBV30, with D possibly matching TRBD1 (5 bases). The CDR3 has 12 amino acids. V was trimmed by 5 bases and J by 6 bases, leaving 13 bases between them. CDR1 and CDR2 from the germline V gene are GTSNPN and SVGIG (reference sequence). DNA for the CDR3: TGTGCCTGGGAGGGGCGAATCCATGGCTACACCTTC. Protein sequence: CAWEGRIHGYTF.